This entry lists 25 T cell receptor beta chains sequenced from one sample in a study of blood T cells in healthy people across ages. Combining a sample-barcoded 5' primer with a J-beta primer mix, a second PCR ran for about 6 to 12 cycles. TCRdb independently ran MiXCR on the 5' RACE reads; one entry per CDR3 protein. Of around 800,000 distinct CDR3 sequences in the sample, around two thirds were seen once. The sample taken for sequencing was blood. These receptors came from a man aged 30-40 years in good health.

V and J are TRBV10-3 and TRBJ2-1; no clear D gene. V gave up 7 bases and J gave up 0 bases, with 10 bases separating them. Germline V CDR1 and CDR2: ENHRY, SYGVKD. This CDR3 region has 14 residues. CDR3 sequence (DNA): TGTGCCATCACTTCCGAGAGCTCCTACAATGAGCAGTTCTTC. This gives the protein CAITSESSYNEQFF.

The chain is built from TRBV10-3 and TRBJ2-5; TRBD1 might be the D (5 bases). Trimming removed 11 bases at V and 1 base at J, with 14 bases between. The CDR3 runs 13 residues. Germline CDR1 is ENHRY and CDR2 is SYGVKD. The CDR3 DNA reads as TGTGCCGGGTCTCGACAGCTCCAAGAGACCCAGTACTTC. Residues: CAGSRQLQETQYF.

This clonotype was recorded at least ten times. The chain is built from TRBV9 and TRBJ2-4, with D possibly being TRBD2 (6 bases). CDR3 length equals 13 residues. Trimming removed 2 bases at V and 8 bases at J, with 11 bases between. CDR1 and CDR2 (germline): SGDLS, YYNGEE. CDR3 sequence: CASSVAGKDIQYF. The CDR3 DNA reads as TGTGCCAGCAGCGTGGCGGGAAAGGACATTCAGTACTTC.

The chain employs TRBV28 and TRBJ2-7; 11 nucleotides align to TRBD2. CDR1 and CDR2 from the germline V gene are MDHEN and SYDVKM. The CDR3 covers 18 residues. The junction had 15 bases not matched to a gene; V was cut back by 8 bases and J by 0 bases. CDR3 in DNA: TGTGCCAGCGCCTTACCGGGGCTAGCGGGGGGAAACTCCTACGAGCAGTACTTC. It specifies CASALPGLAGGNSYEQYF.

This rearrangement joins TRBV20-1 to TRBJ2-7, with TRBD2 matching 9 bases. The length of the CDR3 is 15 residues. CDR1 and CDR2 from the germline V gene are DFQATT and SNEGSKA (reference sequence). Trimming removed 3 bases from V and 6 bases from J; junction bases left unmatched: 12. The CDR3 coding sequence is TGCAGTGCTAGTAGCGGGGGAATTTCTGATGGCGAGCAGTACTTC. Amino acid sequence: CSASSGGISDGEQYF.

The gene calls are TRBV28 and TRBJ2-7; TRBD2 agrees at 7 bases. V lost 6 bases to trimming and J lost 6 bases; unmatched junction nucleotides: 8. Germline CDR1 and CDR2: MDHEN and SYDVKM. The length of the CDR3 is 13 residues. The DNA of the CDR3 is TGTGCCAGCAGGGGAGGGGTGGGGTGCGAGCAGTACTTC. It yields the protein CASRGGVGCEQYF.

In DNA form, the CDR3 reads TGTGCCAGCAGCTCCACCCGGGACAGAACCCGAGAAAAACTGTTTTTT. Protein: CASSSTRDRTREKLFF. The chain employs TRBV13 and TRBJ1-4; TRBD1 aligns across 7 bases. This CDR3 is 16 amino acids long. The V segment lost 4 bases and the J segment 8 bases; nucleotides outside the gene matches: 13. Germline-derived CDR1 and CDR2 are PRHDT and FYEKMQ (reference sequence).

The rearrangement links TRBV12-3 or TRBV12-4 to TRBJ2-1; the D is unclear. The CDR3 runs 16 residues. Trimming cost V 6 bases and J 9 bases, with 24 bases left between them. This CDR3 reads CASSFSLTTTVGEQFF. CDR3 DNA sequence: TGTGCCAGCAGCTTCTCCTTGACGACCACAGTAGGTGAGCAGTTCTTC.

The chain links TRBV7-8 to TRBJ2-7; TRBD2 matches at 8 bases. Germline loops: CDR1 SGHVS, CDR2 FQNEAQ. CDR3 size: 17 residues. V lost 4 bases, J lost 4 bases, and 15 bases stayed unmatched. This chain's CDR3 is CASSSTHGRGVPYEQYF. For the CDR3, the DNA is TGTGCCAGCAGCTCGACCCACGGGCGGGGGGTACCTTACGAGCAGTACTTC.

V gene TRBV7-9 combines with J gene TRBJ2-1; 7 nucleotides line up with TRBD1. The CDR3 contains 15 residues. V lost 2 bases and J lost 7; bases outside the gene matches: 8. CDR1 is SEHNR, CDR2 FQNEAQ, per germline (reference sequence). CDR3 sequence: CASSLKRGRQNEQFF. CDR3 DNA sequence: TGTGCCAGCAGCTTAAAAAGGGGGCGCCAGAATGAGCAGTTCTTC.

The chain links TRBV6-2 or TRBV6-3 to TRBJ1-1, with D unclear. The germline V and J ends were trimmed by 8 bases and 1 base, with 8 bases remaining between them. The CDR3 spans 12 residues. CDR1 is MNHEY and CDR2 is SVGEGT in the germline V gene. CDR3 sequence (DNA): TGTGCCAGCGGTGGGAAGAACACTGAAGCTTTCTTT. Its protein product is CASGGKNTEAFF.

This sequence joins TRBV2 and TRBJ2-7; TRBD2 agrees at 11 bases. Looked up from germline, CDR1 is SNHLY and CDR2 is FYNNEI. The V and J ends lost 6 bases and 5 bases, in that order; junction bases with no gene match: 9. The CDR3 runs to 15 residues. The CDR3: CASRSTSGGPNEQYF. For the CDR3, the DNA is TGTGCCAGCAGATCAACTAGCGGGGGACCCAACGAGCAGTACTTC.

The chain is built from TRBV7-2 and TRBJ2-7; D is undetermined. CDR1 and CDR2 from the germline V gene are SGHTA and FQGNSA. This CDR3 region has 14 residues. V lost 1 base, J lost 2 bases, and 9 bases lay in between. The CDR3 nucleotides read TGTGCCAGCAGCTTAGGGTCCCCCACCTACGAGCAGTACTTC. Protein: CASSLGSPTYEQYF.

With respect to this clonotype: Mismatch with germline at one junction end may stem from a read error. The chain carries TRBV23-1 and TRBJ2-4; possible D gene TRBD2, 5 bases. TRBV23-1 is known as an ORF, though its function is uncertain. The CDR3 contains 17 residues. The DNA of the CDR3 is TGCGCCAGCAGTCAATCCCAAGGAGCGGTAGCCAAAAGCATTCAGTACTTC. This sequence encodes CASSQSQGAVAKSIQYF.

This clonotype was picked up a small number of times. The V call is TRBV4-3, the J call TRBJ2-1; D may correspond to TRBD1 or TRBD2 (5 bases each). Trimming pared 1 base from V and 2 bases from J, leaving 9 bases between. The CDR3 loop spans 15 amino acids. CDR1 is LGHNA and CDR2 is YSLEER in the germline V gene. CDR3 bases: TGCGCCAGCAGCCAAGTTGGGGGAACCTACAATGAGCAGTTCTTC. Translating it yields CASSQVGGTYNEQFF.

The CDR3 protein is CASSFLGQGGYEQYF. CDR3 coding DNA: TGTGCCAGCAGTTTTCTGGGGCAGGGAGGATACGAGCAGTACTTC. J is TRBJ2-7 and V is TRBV27; D is possibly TRBD2 (6 bases). CDR3 length: 15 amino acids. The ends were cut back, 3 bases at V and 4 bases at J, with 16 bases in the middle. Germline V gene data show CDR1 as MNHEY and CDR2 as SMNVEV (reference sequence).

This clonotype was seen a few times. The genes are TRBV20-1 and TRBJ1-5; the D is unclear. This CDR3 has 11 residues. CDR1 is DFQATT, CDR2 SNEGSKA, per germline (reference sequence). The V end lost 1 base, the J end lost 13 bases, and 11 bases lay between the germline ends. Written as DNA, the CDR3 is TGCAGTGCTAGAGTACTCCGGGAACAGCATTTT. This encodes CSARVLREQHF.

V gene TRBV29-1 combines with J gene TRBJ1-1; D possibly corresponds to TRBD1 (5 bases). The germline V and J ends were trimmed by 6 bases and 2 bases, with 13 bases remaining between them. The germline V gene encodes CDR1 SQVTM and CDR2 ANQGSEA. The CDR3 has 13 amino acids. CDR3: CSVPGPGNTEAFF. CDR3 nucleotide sequence: TGCAGCGTACCGGGACCGGGAAACACTGAAGCTTTCTTT.

This clonotype occurred once. This chain joins TRBV2 and TRBJ2-1; D gene unclear. The CDR3 sequence is 14 residues long. V was trimmed by 6 bases and J by 8 bases, leaving 17 bases between them. The germline V gene encodes CDR1 SNHLY and CDR2 FYNNEI. In nucleotides, the CDR3 is TGTGCCAGCAGCAAACCTTACGGGTATGATGAGCAGTTCTTC. Amino acids: CASSKPYGYDEQFF.

V is TRBV4-3 and J is TRBJ2-5, with unresolved D. Trimming left V 0 bases short and J 2 bases short, with 7 bases between. In germline, CDR1 is LGHNA, CDR2 YSLEER. The CDR3 has 14 amino acids. The CDR3 protein is CASSQERLQETQYF. The CDR3 DNA is TGCGCCAGCAGCCAAGAAAGGTTACAAGAGACCCAGTACTTC.

The chain carries TRBV6-2 or TRBV6-3 and TRBJ1-1; tentatively, D is TRBD1 (5 bases). The CDR3 length is 13 residues. Germline V gives CDR1 MNHEY, CDR2 SVGEGT. V shed 11 bases and J shed 1 base, with 14 bases lying between them. CDR3 region: CAACRVRNTEAFF. CDR3 coding DNA: TGTGCCGCCTGCAGGGTGAGGAACACTGAAGCTTTCTTT.

The V call is TRBV7-2, the J call TRBJ2-1, with D hard to call. V was cut by 0 bases and J by 2 bases, with 8 bases left in between. The germline CDR1 and CDR2 sequences are SGHTA and FQGNSA. The CDR3 extends over 15 amino acids. As DNA, the CDR3 is TGTGCCAGCAGCTTAGCCCAGTCTACCTACAATGAGCAGTTCTTC. It is translated as CASSLAQSTYNEQFF.

The chain joins TRBV5-1 to TRBJ2-5; TRBD1 matches at 10 bases. The germline V gene has CDR1 SGHRS and CDR2 YFSETQ. Germline trimming cut 2 bases from V and 4 bases from J; bases unmatched to any gene: 5. The CDR3 length is 15 residues. The CDR3 loop is CASSFETGGAETQYF. In DNA, the CDR3 is TGCGCCAGCAGCTTTGAGACAGGGGGCGCAGAGACCCAGTACTTC. The full variable domain, with the rest looked up from reference TRBV5-1 and TRBJ2-5, is KAGVTQTPRYLIKTRGQQVTLSCSPISGHRSVSWYQQTPGQGLQFLFEYFSETQRNKGNFPGRFSGRQFSNSRSEMNVSTLELGDSALYLCASSFETGGAETQYFGPGTRLLVL.

CDR3 in amino acids: CASSTGQGSGYTF. CDR3 nucleotides: TGTGCCAGCAGCACCGGACAGGGCTCTGGCTACACCTTC. The chain has TRBV7-3 and TRBJ1-2, with TRBD1 identical over 8 bases. The ends lost 5 bases at V and 7 bases at J; junction bases unmatched: 6. Per the germline V gene, CDR1 is SGHTA and CDR2 is FQGTGA. The CDR3 extends over 13 amino acids.

The chain joins TRBV6-6 to TRBJ2-2; D remains unclear. Germline V lookup: CDR1 MNHNY, CDR2 SVGAGI (reference sequence). Trimming left V 5 bases short and J 0 bases short, with 10 bases between. The CDR3 consists of 15 residues. The CDR3 bases are TGTGCCAGCAGTCCAGTGGGCCCGAACACCGGGGAGCTGTTTTTT. Its translation is CASSPVGPNTGELFF.